The T cell receptor (beta chain) described here comes from a study of blood T cells in healthy people across ages. The study, taken as a whole, reports: TCR beta diversity tracked closely with naive T cell percentage. Diversity estimated from one million T cells was considered an underestimate.

In the case of this clonotype: What it recognizes is unknown.

Healthy Caucasian individuals from Russia aged roughly 6 to 90 served as donors. A sample-barcoded 5' primer and a J-beta primer mix were used in a second PCR of roughly 6 to 11 cycles. From each sample, at least 2.5 million paired-end reads containing CDR3 were obtained. MiXCR, applied by TCRdb to the 5' RACE reads, yields one record per CDR3 protein. The table shows roughly 1,800,000 distinct CDR3 sequences, with roughly 52% occurring only once. V was pared by 5 bases and J by 0 bases, with 24 bases between. Germline lookup yields CDR1 SGHTA and CDR2 FQGNSA. This CDR3 region has 19 residues. The receptor comes from a woman in her 40s in good health. The V gene is TRBV7-2, the J gene TRBJ2-3; D not resolved. Input material: blood. CDR3 loop: CASSLPDREAGTSTDTQYF. The CDR3, as DNA: TGTGCCAGCAGCCTACCCGACCGCGAGGCCGGTACTAGCACAGATACGCAGTATTTT. The entire variable domain, with the rest obtained from reference TRBV7-2 and TRBJ2-3, is as follows: GAGVSQSPSNKVTEKGKDVELRCDPISGHTALYWYRQSLGQGLEFLIYFQGNSAPDKSGLPSDRFSAERTGGSVSTLTIQRTQQEDSAVYLCASSLPDREAGTSTDTQYFGPGTRLTVL.